This T cell receptor (beta chain) was identified during a study of early T cells in non-severe SARS-CoV-2 infection. Study-level background: Unsorted whole-blood RNA was sequenced in bulk, leaving chains unpaired. General study points: Matching results from VDJdb favored anti-spike CD8 responses, leaving private and CD4 specificities undetected.

Individually, cDNA molecules had unique molecular identifiers attached to them. TCRdb re-called the 5' RACE reads with MiXCR, one entry per CDR3 protein. This repertoire shows some 34,000 distinct CDR3 sequences, less than 8.5% found once; its top ten account for around an eighth. This clonotype was found a few times. Its antigen is unidentified. Germline V gene lookup returns CDR1 SGHAT and CDR2 FQNNGV. Trimming took 0 bases from V and 7 from J; bases not matched to a gene: 9. The CDR3 runs to 16 residues. This rearrangement joins TRBV11-2 to TRBJ2-1; 7 bases line up with TRBD2. This clonotype was obtained from an adult who was a healthcare worker with PCR-confirmed SARS-CoV-2 infection or an uninfected control (not recorded which). The sequencing here drew on whole blood, taken at baseline. DNA for the CDR3: TGTGCCAGCAGCTTAGAACCGGGAGGAGTTACGAATGAGCAGTTCTTC. This encodes CASSLEPGGVTNEQFF.